The sample holds a few counts of the clone carrying this T cell receptor beta chain. Profiled with immunoSEQ multiplex PCR; TCRdb holds only in-frame clones, not every one. The sample shows about 110,000 clones, roughly 88% of them seen only once. The sample belongs to a study of PD-L1 blockade in urothelial cancer. Study-wide background: Male patients with bladder-origin urothelial cancer numbered about 90% of the roughly 29. Analysis of blood occurred 3 weeks (second dose) and 6 weeks after treatment start. Typically, measured as a median, blood samples had approximately 130,000 T cells.

The CDR3 runs to 13 residues. The junction had 3 bases not matched to a gene; V was cut back by 4 bases and J by 11 bases. The germline gives CDR1 MNHNS, CDR2 SASEGT. V and J are TRBV6-1 and TRBJ1-4; 11 bases map to TRBD1. The input for sequencing was PBMCs, taken around atezolizumab (anti-PD-L1) treatment. The TCR was taken from a man aged 50 to 60 with urothelial cancer. The CDR3 nucleotides read TGTGCCAGCAGTGCGGACAGGGGGCAGAAACTGTTTTTT. This sequence encodes CASSADRGQKLFF.